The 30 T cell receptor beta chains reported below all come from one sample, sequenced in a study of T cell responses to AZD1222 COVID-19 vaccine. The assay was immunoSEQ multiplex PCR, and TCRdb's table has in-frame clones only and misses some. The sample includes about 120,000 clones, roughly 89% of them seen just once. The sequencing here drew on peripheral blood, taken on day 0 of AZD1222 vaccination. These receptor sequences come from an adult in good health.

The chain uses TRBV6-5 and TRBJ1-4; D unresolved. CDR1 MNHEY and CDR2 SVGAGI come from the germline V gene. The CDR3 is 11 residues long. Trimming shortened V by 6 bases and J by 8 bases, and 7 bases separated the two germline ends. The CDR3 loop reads CASRGTEKLFF. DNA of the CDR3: TGTGCCAGCAGGGGAACCGAAAAACTGTTTTTT.

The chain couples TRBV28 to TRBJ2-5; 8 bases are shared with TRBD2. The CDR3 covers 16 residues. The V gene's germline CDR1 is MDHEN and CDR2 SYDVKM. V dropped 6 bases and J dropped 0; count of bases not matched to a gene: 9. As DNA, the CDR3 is TGTGCCAGCAGCCAGGGGCGGGGGGCCTACCAAGAGACCCAGTACTTC. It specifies CASSQGRGAYQETQYF. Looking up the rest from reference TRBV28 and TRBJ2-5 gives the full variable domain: DVKVTQSSRYLVKRTGEKVFLECVQDMDHENMFWYRQDPGLGLRLIYFSYDVKMKEKGDIPEGYSVSREKKERFSLILESASTNQTSMYLCASSQGRGAYQETQYFGPGTRLLVL.

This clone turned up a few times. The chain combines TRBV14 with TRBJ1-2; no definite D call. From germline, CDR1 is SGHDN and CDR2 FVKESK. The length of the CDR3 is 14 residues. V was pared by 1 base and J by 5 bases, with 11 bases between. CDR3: CASSQVQQWYGYTF. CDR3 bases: TGTGCCAGCAGCCAAGTCCAACAGTGGTATGGCTACACCTTC.

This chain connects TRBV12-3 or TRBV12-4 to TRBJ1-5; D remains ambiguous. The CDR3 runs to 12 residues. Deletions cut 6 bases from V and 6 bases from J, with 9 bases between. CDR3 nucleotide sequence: TGTGCCAGCAGGTTGATCGGTCAGCCCCAGCATTTT. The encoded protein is CASRLIGQPQHF.

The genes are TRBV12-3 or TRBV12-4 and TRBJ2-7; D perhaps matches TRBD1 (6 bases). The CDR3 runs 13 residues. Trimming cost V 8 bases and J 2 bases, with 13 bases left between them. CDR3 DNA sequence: TGTGCCAGCTCCAGGGGCACACCCTACGAGCAGTACTTC. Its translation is CASSRGTPYEQYF.

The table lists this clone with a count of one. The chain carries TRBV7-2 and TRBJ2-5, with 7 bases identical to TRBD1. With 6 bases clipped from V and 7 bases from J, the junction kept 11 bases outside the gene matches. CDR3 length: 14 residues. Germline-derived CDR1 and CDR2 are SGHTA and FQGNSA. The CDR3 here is CASRPTGDIGTQYF. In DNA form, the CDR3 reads TGTGCCAGCAGACCCACAGGGGACATCGGGACCCAGTACTTC.

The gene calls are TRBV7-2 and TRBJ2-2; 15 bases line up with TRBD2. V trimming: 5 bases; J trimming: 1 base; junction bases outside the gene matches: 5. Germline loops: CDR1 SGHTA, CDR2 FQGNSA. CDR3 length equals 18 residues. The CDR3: CASSQPGLAGGNTGELFF. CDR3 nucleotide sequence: TGTGCCAGCAGCCAACCGGGACTAGCGGGGGGGAACACCGGGGAGCTGTTTTTT.

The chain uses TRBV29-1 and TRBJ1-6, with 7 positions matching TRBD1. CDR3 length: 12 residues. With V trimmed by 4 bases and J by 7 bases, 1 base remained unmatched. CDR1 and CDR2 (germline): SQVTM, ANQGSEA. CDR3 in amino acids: CSVGDRNSPLHF. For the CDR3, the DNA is TGCAGCGTTGGGGACAGAAATTCACCCCTCCACTTT.

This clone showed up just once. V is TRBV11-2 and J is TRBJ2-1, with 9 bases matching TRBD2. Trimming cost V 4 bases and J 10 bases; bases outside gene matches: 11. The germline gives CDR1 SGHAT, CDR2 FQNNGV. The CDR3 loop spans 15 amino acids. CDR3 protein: CASSSTGLATVEQFF. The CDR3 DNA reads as TGTGCCAGCAGCTCTACGGGACTAGCCACTGTAGAGCAGTTCTTC.

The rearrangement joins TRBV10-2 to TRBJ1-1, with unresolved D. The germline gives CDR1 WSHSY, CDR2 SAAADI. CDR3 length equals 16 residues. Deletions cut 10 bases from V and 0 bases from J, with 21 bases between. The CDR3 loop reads CATWGGTAQMNTEAFF. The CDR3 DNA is TGCGCCACCTGGGGTGGTACGGCACAAATGAACACTGAAGCTTTCTTT.

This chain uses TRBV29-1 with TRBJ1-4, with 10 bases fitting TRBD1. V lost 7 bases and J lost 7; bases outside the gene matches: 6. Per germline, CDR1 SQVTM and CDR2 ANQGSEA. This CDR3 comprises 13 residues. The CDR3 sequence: CSAMTGGSEKLFF. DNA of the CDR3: TGCAGCGCCATGACAGGGGGCAGTGAAAAACTGTTTTTT.

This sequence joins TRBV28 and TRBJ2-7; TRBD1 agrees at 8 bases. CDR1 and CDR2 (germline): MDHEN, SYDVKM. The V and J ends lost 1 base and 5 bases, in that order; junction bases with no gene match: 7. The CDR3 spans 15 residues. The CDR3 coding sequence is TGTGCCAGCAGTTTATCCGGGACAGGTCACGACGAGCAGTACTTC. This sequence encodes CASSLSGTGHDEQYF.

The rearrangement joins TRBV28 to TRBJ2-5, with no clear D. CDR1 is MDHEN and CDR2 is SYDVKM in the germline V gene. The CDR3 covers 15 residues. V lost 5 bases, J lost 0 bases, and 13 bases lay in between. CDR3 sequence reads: CASSPIFLNQETQYF. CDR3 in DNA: TGTGCCAGCAGTCCCATTTTCCTGAACCAAGAGACCCAGTACTTC.

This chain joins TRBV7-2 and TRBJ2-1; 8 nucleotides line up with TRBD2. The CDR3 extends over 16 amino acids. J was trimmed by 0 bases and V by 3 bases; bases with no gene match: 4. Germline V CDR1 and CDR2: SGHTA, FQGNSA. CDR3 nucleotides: TGTGCCAGCAGCTTTAAGAGCGGGAGCTCCTACAATGAGCAGTTCTTC. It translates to CASSFKSGSSYNEQFF.

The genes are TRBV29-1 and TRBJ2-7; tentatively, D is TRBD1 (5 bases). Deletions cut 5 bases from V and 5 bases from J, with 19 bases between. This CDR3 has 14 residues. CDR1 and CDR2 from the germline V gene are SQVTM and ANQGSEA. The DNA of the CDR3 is TGCAGCGTTTCCCATCAGGGCCCTGGGGACGAGCAGTACTTC. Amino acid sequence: CSVSHQGPGDEQYF.

CDR3 in amino acids: CASSSHSTQETQYF. CDR3 in DNA: TGTGCCAGCAGCTCCCACTCGACTCAAGAGACCCAGTACTTC. The chain links TRBV7-9 to TRBJ2-5, with D unresolved. The CDR3 spans 14 residues. Germline CDR1 SEHNR, CDR2 FQNEAQ (reference sequence). With 4 bases removed from V and 2 bases from J, the gap between germline ends came to 11 bases.

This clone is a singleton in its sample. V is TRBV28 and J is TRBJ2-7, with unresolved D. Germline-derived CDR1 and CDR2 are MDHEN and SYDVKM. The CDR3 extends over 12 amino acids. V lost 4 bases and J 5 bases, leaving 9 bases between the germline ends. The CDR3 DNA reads TGTGCCAGCAGTTCCACGGTGGACGAGCAGTACTTC. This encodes CASSSTVDEQYF.

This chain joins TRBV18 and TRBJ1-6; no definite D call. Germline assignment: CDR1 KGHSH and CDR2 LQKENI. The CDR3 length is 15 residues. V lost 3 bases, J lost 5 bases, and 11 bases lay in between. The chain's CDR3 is CASSPPGTNNSPLHF. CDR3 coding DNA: TGTGCCAGCTCACCCCCGGGAACGAATAATTCACCCCTCCACTTT. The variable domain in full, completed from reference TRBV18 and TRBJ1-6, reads NAGVMQNPRHLVRRRGQEARLRCSPMKGHSHVYWYRQLPEEGLKFMVYLQKENIIDESGMPKERFSAEFPKEGPSILRIQQVVRGDSAAYFCASSPPGTNNSPLHFGNGTRLTVT.

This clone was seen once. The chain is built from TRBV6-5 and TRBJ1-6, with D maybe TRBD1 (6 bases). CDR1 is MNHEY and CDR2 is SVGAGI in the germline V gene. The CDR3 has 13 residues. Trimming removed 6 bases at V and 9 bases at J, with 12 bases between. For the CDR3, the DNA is TGTGCCAGCAGCCTGGGGGGCTTTTCACCCCTCCACTTT. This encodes CASSLGGFSPLHF.

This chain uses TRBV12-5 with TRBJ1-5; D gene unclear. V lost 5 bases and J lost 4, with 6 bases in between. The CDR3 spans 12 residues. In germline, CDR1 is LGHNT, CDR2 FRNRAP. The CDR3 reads CASGRGNQPQHF. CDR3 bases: TGTGCTAGTGGTAGAGGGAATCAGCCCCAGCATTTT.

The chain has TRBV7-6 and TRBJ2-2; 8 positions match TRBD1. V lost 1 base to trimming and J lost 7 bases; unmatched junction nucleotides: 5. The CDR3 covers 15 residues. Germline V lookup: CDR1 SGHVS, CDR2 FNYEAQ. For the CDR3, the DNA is TGTGCCAGCAGCTTAGGGACAGGGCCGAACGGGGAGCTGTTTTTT. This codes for CASSLGTGPNGELFF. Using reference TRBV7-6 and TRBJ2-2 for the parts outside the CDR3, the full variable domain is GAGVSQSPRYKVTKRGQDVALRCDPISGHVSLYWYRQALGQGPEFLTYFNYEAQQDKSGLPNDRFSAERPEGSISTLTIQRTEQRDSAMYRCASSLGTGPNGELFFGEGSRLTVL.

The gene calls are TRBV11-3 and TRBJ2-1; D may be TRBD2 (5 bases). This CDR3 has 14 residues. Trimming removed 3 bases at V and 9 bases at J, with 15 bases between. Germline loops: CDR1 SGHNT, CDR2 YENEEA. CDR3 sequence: CASSFEGSGSEQFF. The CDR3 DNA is TGTGCCAGCAGCTTCGAGGGCAGTGGTAGTGAGCAGTTCTTC.

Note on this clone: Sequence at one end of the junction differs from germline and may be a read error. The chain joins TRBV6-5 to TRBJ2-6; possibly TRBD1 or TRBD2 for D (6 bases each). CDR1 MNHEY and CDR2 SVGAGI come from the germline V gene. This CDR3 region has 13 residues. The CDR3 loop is CASSPTGANVLTF. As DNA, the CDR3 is TGTGCCAGCAGCCCCACGGGGGCCAACGTCCTGACCTTC.

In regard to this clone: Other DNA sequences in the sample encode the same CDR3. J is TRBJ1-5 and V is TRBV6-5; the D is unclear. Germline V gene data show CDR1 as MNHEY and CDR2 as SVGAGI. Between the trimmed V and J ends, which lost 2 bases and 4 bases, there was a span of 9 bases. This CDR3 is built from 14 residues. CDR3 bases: TGTGCCAGCAGTTACAGGGTGGGGAATCAGCCCCAGCATTTT. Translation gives CASSYRVGNQPQHF.

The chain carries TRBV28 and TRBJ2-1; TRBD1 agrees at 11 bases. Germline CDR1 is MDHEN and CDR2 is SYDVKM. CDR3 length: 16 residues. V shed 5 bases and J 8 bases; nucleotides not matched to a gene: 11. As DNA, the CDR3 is TGTGCCAGCAGTCACCAACCGGGACAGGGGGTCGATGAGCAGTTCTTC. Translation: CASSHQPGQGVDEQFF.

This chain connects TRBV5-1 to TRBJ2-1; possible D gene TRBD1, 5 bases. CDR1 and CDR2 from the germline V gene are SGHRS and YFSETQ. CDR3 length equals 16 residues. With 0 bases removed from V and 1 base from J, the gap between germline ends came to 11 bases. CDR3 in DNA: TGCGCCAGCAGCTTGGCCCAGACAGTATCCTACAATGAGCAGTTCTTC. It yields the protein CASSLAQTVSYNEQFF.

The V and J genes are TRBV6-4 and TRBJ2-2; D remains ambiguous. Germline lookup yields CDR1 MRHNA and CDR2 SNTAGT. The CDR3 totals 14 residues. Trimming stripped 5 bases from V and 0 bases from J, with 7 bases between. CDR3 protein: CASSPEANTGELFF. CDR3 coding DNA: TGTGCCAGCAGTCCCGAAGCGAACACCGGGGAGCTGTTTTTT.

CDR3 DNA sequence: TGTGCCAGTAGTATAAGCAGGGGGGCTGAAGCTTTCTTT. Encoded protein: CASSISRGAEAFF. This sequence joins TRBV19 and TRBJ1-1, with TRBD1 matching 7 bases. This CDR3 is 13 amino acids long. With 2 bases clipped from V and 6 bases from J, the junction kept 3 bases outside the gene matches. The germline CDR1 and CDR2 sequences are LNHDA and SQIVND (reference sequence).

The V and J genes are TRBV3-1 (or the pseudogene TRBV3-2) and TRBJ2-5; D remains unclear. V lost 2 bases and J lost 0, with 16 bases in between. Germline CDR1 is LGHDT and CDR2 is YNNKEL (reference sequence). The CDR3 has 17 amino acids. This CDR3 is CASSQLLDNDYQETQYF. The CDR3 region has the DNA TGTGCCAGCAGCCAACTGTTAGATAATGACTACCAAGAGACCCAGTACTTC.

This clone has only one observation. CDR3 sequence (DNA): TGCGCCAGCAGCTTGGGGCTAGCGGGAGGGGCCACAGATACGCAGTATTTT. It codes for CASSLGLAGGATDTQYF. The V and J genes are TRBV5-1 and TRBJ2-3, with 12 nucleotides matching TRBD2. This CDR3 has 17 amino acids. With V trimmed by 0 bases and J by 2 bases, 4 bases remained unmatched. Germline CDR1 and CDR2: SGHRS and YFSETQ. The full variable domain, its missing parts supplied by reference TRBV5-1 and TRBJ2-3, is KAGVTQTPRYLIKTRGQQVTLSCSPISGHRSVSWYQQTPGQGLQFLFEYFSETQRNKGNFPGRFSGRQFSNSRSEMNVSTLELGDSALYLCASSLGLAGGATDTQYFGPGTRLTVL.